The 6 T cell receptor beta chains in this list originate from one sample, sequenced in a study of lung T cells in sarcoidosis with Löfgren's syndrome. TCRdb re-called the reads through MiXCR, storing one row per CDR3 protein. The table shows tens of thousands of distinct CDR3 sequences, with roughly 20% occurring only once. The sequenced sample consisted of CD4+ T cells from PBMCs. These receptors were obtained from a human donor with sarcoidosis (Löfgren's syndrome or another form), or a control subject (not recorded which).

In this sample, this clonotype turned up many times. The J gene is TRBJ2-7, the V gene TRBV3-1, with D possibly being TRBD2 (6 bases). CDR1 and CDR2 (germline): LGHDT, YNNKEL (reference sequence). V gave up 0 bases and J gave up 1 base, with 10 bases separating them. This CDR3 comprises 15 residues. The CDR3 DNA follows: TGTGCCAGCAGCCAAGAACGGGGGAGGTCCTACGAGCAGTACGTC. Translated: CASSQERGRSYEQYV.

V and J are TRBV9 and TRBJ2-3; 7 nucleotides line up with TRBD1. V lost 7 bases to trimming and J lost 2 bases; unmatched junction nucleotides: 1. The CDR3 is 12 residues long. Germline V gene sequence: CDR1 SGDLS, CDR2 YYNGEE. CDR3 sequence: CASGQDTDTQYF. The CDR3 region has the DNA TGTGCCAGCGGACAGGACACAGATACGCAGTATTTT.

This clonotype has at least ten counts. This chain joins TRBV28 and TRBJ2-7, with D possibly matching TRBD1 (6 bases). Germline CDR1 MDHEN, CDR2 SYDVKM. The CDR3 runs to 13 residues. Trimming shortened V by 8 bases and J by 2 bases, and 13 bases separated the two germline ends. The CDR3 sequence: CASADSLTYEQYV. The DNA for the CDR3 is TGTGCCAGCGCGGACAGCCTGACCTACGAGCAGTACGTC.

In this sample, this clonotype turned up many times. The chain employs TRBV2 and TRBJ2-1; 12 positions agree with TRBD2. V dropped 6 bases and J dropped 6; count of bases not matched to a gene: 3. The CDR3 loop spans 14 amino acids. Germline V gene lookup returns CDR1 SNHLY and CDR2 FYNNEI. The CDR3 reads CASRKGLAGNEQFF. The CDR3 coding sequence is TGTGCCAGCAGGAAGGGACTAGCGGGCAATGAGCAGTTCTTC.

This clonotype was found many times. V and J are TRBV20-1 and TRBJ1-1; a possible D gene is TRBD1 (6 bases). This CDR3 contains 13 residues. Trimming cost V 6 bases and J 10 bases, with 21 bases left between them. Germline CDR1 and CDR2: DFQATT and SNEGSKA (reference sequence). As DNA, the CDR3 is TGCAGTGCCTATAAGGACAGCCCAATCGGAGCTTTCTTT. Protein: CSAYKDSPIGAFF.

Concerning this clonotype itself: Given a much more abundant clone one base away, this may be a read error. This sequence joins TRBV7-3 and TRBJ2-1, with 7 positions matching TRBD2. The V segment lost 4 bases and the J segment 7 bases; nucleotides outside the gene matches: 10. The CDR3 is 15 residues long. Per germline, CDR1 SGHTA and CDR2 FQGTGA. The CDR3 loop reads CASSSQAGSPNEQFF. CDR3 sequence (DNA): TGTGCCAGCAGCTCTCAAGCGGGATCGCCAAATGAGCAGTTCTTC.